This T cell receptor beta chain derives from a study of blood T cell repertoires in COVID-19. The CDR3 runs to 13 residues. Germline V gene data show CDR1 as MNHEY and CDR2 as SVGEGT. V was clipped by 5 bases and J by 3 bases, with 11 bases between them. Repertoires were generated with immunoSEQ multiplex PCR, while TCRdb's copy carries only in-frame clones and drops some. This sample yields about 130,000 clones, of which around 88% are seen a single time; 15% to 20% belongs to the top ten. This receptor was obtained from a man over 45 with active or convalescent COVID-19. The chain has TRBV6-2 or TRBV6-3 and TRBJ2-7; no clear D. Sequencing was done on a sample of peripheral blood. This chain's CDR3 is CASSGTEVYEQYF. The CDR3 DNA reads as TGTGCCAGCAGTGGCACCGAAGTCTACGAGCAGTACTTC.